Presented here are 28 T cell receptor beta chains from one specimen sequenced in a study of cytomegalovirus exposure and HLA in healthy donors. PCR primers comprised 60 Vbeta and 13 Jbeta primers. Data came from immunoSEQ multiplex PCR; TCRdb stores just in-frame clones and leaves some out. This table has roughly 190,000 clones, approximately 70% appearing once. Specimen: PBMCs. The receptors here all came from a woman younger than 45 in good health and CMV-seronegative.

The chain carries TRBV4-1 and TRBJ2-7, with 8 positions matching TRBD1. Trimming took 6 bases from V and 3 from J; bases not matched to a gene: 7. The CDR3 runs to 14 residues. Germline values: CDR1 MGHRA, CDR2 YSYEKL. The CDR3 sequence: CASSNQGAGYEQYF. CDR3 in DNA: TGCGCCAGCAGTAACCAGGGGGCGGGCTACGAGCAGTACTTC.

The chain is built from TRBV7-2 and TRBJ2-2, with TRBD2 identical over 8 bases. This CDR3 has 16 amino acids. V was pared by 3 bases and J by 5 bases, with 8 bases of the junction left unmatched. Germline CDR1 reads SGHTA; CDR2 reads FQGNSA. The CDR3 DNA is TGTGCCAGCAGCTTCTCAAAACTAGCGGCAACCGGGGAGCTGTTTTTT. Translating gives CASSFSKLAATGELFF.

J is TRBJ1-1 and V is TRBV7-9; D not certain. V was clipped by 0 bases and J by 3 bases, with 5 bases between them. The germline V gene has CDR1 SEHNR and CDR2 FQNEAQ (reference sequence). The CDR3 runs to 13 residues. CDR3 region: CASSLAPDTEAFF. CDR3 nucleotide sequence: TGTGCCAGCAGCTTAGCGCCGGACACTGAAGCTTTCTTT.

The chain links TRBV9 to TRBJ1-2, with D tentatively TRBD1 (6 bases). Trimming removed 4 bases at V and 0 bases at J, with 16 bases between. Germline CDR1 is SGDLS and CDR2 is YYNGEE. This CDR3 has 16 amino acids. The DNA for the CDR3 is TGTGCCAGCAGCCCCTCGACAGGCCCTCCTAACTATGGCTACACCTTC. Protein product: CASSPSTGPPNYGYTF.

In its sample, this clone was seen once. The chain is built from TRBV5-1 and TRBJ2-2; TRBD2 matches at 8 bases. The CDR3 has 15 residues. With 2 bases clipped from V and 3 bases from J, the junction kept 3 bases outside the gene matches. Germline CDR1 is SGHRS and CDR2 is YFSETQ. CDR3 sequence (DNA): TGCGCCAGCAGCTTTTCTAGCGGGTACACCGGGGAGCTGTTTTTT. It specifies CASSFSSGYTGELFF.

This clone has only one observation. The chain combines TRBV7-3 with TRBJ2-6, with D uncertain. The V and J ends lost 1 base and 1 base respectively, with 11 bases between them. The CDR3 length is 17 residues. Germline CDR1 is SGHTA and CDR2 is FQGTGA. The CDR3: CASSLRARRSGANVLTF. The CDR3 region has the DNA TGTGCCAGCAGCTTAAGGGCCCGGCGATCTGGGGCCAACGTCCTGACTTTC. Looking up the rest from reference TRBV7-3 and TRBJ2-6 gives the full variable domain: GAGVSQTPSNKVTEKGKYVELRCDPISGHTALYWYRQSLGQGPEFLIYFQGTGAADDSGLPNDRFFAVRPEGSVSTLKIQRTERGDSAVYLCASSLRARRSGANVLTFGAGSRLTVL.

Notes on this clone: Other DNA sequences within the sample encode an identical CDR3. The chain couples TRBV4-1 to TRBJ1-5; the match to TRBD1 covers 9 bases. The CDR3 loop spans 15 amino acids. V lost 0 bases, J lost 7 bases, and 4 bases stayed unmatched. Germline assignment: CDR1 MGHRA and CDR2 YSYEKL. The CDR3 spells CASSQEGTGLQPQHF. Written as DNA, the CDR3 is TGCGCCAGCAGCCAAGAGGGGACAGGGTTACAGCCCCAGCATTTT.

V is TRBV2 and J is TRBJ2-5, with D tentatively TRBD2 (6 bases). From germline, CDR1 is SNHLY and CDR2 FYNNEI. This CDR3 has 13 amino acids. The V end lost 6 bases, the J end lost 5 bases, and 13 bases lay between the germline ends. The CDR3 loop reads CASRQLAGETQYF. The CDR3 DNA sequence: TGTGCCAGCAGGCAACTAGCCGGGGAGACCCAGTACTTC.

The CDR3 protein is CASSSGQTGTEAFF. CDR3 coding DNA: TGTGCCAGCAGCTCTGGACAGACGGGCACTGAAGCTTTCTTT. The chain has TRBV7-2 and TRBJ1-1, with TRBD1 as a possible D gene (6 bases). The V and J ends lost 4 bases and 4 bases respectively, with 13 bases between them. CDR1 and CDR2 (germline): SGHTA, FQGNSA. The CDR3 is made up of 14 amino acids.

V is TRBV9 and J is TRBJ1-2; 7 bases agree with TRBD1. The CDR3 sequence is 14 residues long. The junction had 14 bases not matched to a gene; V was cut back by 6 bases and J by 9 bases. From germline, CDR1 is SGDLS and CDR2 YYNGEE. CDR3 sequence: CASTRDSGQRSYTF. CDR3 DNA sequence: TGTGCCAGCACCAGAGACTCGGGACAGCGAAGCTACACCTTC.

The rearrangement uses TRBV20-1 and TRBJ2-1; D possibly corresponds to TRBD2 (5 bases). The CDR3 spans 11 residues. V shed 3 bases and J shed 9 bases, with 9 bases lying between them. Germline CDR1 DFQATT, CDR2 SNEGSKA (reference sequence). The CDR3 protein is CSASLGGEQFF. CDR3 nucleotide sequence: TGCAGTGCTAGTCTCGGAGGTGAGCAGTTCTTC.

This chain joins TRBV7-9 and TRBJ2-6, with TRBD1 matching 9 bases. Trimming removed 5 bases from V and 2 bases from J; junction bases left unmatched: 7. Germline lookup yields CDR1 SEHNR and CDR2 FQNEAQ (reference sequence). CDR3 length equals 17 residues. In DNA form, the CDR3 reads TGTGCCAGCAGCCGGGACAGGGAGAGAACTGGGGCCAACGTCCTGACTTTC. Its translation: CASSRDRERTGANVLTF.

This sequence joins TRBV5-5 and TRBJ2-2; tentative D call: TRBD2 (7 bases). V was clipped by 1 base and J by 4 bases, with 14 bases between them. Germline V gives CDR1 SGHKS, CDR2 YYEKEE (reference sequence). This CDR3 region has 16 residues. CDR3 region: CASSLWGGRSTGELFF. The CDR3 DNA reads TGTGCCAGCAGCTTGTGGGGGGGGCGTAGCACCGGGGAGCTGTTTTTT. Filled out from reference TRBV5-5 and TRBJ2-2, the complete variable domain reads DAGVTQSPTHLIKTRGQQVTLRCSPISGHKSVSWYQQVLGQGPQFIFQYYEKEERGRGNFPDRFSARQFPNYSSELNVNALLLGDSALYLCASSLWGGRSTGELFFGEGSRLTVL.

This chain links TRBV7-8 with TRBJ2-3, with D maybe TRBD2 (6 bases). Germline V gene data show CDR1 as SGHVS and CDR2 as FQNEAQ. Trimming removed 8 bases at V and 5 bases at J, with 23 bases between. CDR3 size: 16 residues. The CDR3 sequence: CASPPPGDSAGDTQYF. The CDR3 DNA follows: TGTGCCAGCCCCCCCCCGGGGGATAGCGCGGGAGATACGCAGTATTTT.

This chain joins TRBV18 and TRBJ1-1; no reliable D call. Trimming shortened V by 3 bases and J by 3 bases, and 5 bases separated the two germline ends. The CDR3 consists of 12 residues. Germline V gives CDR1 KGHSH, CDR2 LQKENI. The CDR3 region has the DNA TGTGCCAGCTCACCGGGCGACACTGAAGCTTTCTTT. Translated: CASSPGDTEAFF. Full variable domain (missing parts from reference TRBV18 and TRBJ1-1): NAGVMQNPRHLVRRRGQEARLRCSPMKGHSHVYWYRQLPEEGLKFMVYLQKENIIDESGMPKERFSAEFPKEGPSILRIQQVVRGDSAAYFCASSPGDTEAFFGQGTRLTVV.

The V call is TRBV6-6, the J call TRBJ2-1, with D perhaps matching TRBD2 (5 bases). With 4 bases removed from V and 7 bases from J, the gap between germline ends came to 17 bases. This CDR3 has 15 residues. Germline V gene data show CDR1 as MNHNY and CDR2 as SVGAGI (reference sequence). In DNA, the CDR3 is TGTGCCAGCAGTTGGGCTAGCACCAGAGGGAATGAGCAGTTCTTC. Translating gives CASSWASTRGNEQFF.

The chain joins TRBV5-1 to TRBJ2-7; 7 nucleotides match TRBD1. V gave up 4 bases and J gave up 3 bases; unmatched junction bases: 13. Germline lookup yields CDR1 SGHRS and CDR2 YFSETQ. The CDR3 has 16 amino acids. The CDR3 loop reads CASSPGTTGTNYEQYF. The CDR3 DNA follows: TGCGCCAGCAGCCCGGGCACGACAGGGACCAACTACGAGCAGTACTTC.

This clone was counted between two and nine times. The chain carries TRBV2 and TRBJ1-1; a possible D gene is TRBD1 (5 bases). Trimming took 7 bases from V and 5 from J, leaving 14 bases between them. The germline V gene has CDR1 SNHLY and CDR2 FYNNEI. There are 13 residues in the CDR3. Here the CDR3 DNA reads TGTGCCAGCATGCGGGAGGGGAAGACTGAAGCTTTCTTT. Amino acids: CASMREGKTEAFF.

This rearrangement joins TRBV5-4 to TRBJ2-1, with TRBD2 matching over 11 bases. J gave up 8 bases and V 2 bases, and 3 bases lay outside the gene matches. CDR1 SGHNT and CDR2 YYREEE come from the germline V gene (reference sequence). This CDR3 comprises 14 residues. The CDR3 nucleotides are TGTGCCAGCAGCTTACCGGGACTAGCGGATGAGCAGTTCTTC. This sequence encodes CASSLPGLADEQFF.

This CDR3 is CASSFGERDSRTEAFF. The CDR3 DNA is TGTGCCAGCAGCTTTGGAGAGAGGGACAGTCGAACTGAAGCTTTCTTT. The chain joins TRBV9 to TRBJ1-1; 7 bases map to TRBD1. This CDR3 is 16 amino acids long. Germline assignment: CDR1 SGDLS and CDR2 YYNGEE. V lost 4 bases to trimming and J lost 5 bases; unmatched junction nucleotides: 14.

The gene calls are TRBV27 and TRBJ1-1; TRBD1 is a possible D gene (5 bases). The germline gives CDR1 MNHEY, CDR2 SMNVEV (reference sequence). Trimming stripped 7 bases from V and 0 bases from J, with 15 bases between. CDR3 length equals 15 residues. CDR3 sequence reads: CASTKIGGVNTEAFF. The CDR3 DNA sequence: TGTGCCAGCACCAAAATCGGGGGGGTGAACACTGAAGCTTTCTTT.

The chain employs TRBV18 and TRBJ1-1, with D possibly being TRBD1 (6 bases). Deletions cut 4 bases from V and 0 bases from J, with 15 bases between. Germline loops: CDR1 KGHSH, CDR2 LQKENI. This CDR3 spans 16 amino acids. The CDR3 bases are TGTGCCAGCTCACAGACACGGACAGCCATGAACACTGAAGCTTTCTTT. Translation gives CASSQTRTAMNTEAFF. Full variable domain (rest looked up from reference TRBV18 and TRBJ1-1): NAGVMQNPRHLVRRRGQEARLRCSPMKGHSHVYWYRQLPEEGLKFMVYLQKENIIDESGMPKERFSAEFPKEGPSILRIQQVVRGDSAAYFCASSQTRTAMNTEAFFGQGTRLTVV.

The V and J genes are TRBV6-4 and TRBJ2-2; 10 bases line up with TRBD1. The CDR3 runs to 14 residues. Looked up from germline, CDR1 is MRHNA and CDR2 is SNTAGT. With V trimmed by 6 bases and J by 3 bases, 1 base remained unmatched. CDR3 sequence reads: CASSGTGDTGELFF. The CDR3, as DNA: TGTGCCAGCAGCGGGACAGGGGACACCGGGGAGCTGTTTTTT.

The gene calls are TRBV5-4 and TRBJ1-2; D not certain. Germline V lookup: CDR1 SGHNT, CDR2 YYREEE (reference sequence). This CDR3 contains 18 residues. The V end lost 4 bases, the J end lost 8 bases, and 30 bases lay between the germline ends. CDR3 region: CASSPDLPGELDFWGYTF. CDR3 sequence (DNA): TGTGCCAGCAGCCCGGATTTACCGGGAGAACTGGACTTCTGGGGCTACACCTTC.

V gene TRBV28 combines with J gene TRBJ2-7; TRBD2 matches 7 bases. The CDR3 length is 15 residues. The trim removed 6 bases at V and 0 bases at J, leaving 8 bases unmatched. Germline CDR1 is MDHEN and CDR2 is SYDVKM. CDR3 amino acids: CASRKLATFSYEQYF. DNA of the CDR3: TGTGCCAGCAGAAAACTAGCGACCTTCTCCTACGAGCAGTACTTC.

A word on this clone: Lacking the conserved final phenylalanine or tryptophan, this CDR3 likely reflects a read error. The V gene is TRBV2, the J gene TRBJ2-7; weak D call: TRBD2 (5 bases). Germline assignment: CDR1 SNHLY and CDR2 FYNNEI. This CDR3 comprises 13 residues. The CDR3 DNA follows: TGTCAGTCGCGCTACGGACTCTCCTACGAGCAGTACTGC. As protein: CQSRYGLSYEQYC.

The CDR3 reads CASSPERGGRDEQFF. CDR3 bases: TGTGCCAGCAGCCCGGAGCGGGGGGGCAGGGATGAGCAGTTCTTC. The chain uses TRBV14 and TRBJ2-1, with 10 bases that match TRBD2. The V gene end was trimmed by 4 bases and the J gene end by 8 bases; junction bases not matched to a gene: 8. Germline loops: CDR1 SGHDN, CDR2 FVKESK. The CDR3 length is 15 residues.

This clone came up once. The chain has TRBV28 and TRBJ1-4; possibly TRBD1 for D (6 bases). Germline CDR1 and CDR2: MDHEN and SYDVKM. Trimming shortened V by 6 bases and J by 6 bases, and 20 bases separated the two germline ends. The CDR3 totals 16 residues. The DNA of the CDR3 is TGTGCCAGCAGCTTAGGGCGGACAGCTTCCGATGAAAAACTGTTTTTT. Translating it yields CASSLGRTASDEKLFF.